What follows are 19 T cell receptor beta chains derived from one specimen sequenced in a study of CD8+CD57+ T cells in acquired aplastic anemia. Investigators profiled TCR beta VDJ and CDR3 from genomic DNA template. MiXCR was run by TCRdb on the reads, yielding one entry per CDR3 protein. The sample includes 150,000 to 200,000 distinct CDR3 sequences, 55% to 70% of them seen just once. The sample consisted of sorted CD4+, CD8+, or CD8+CD57+ T cells (not recorded which) from PBMCs. The receptor source for this set is a human donor with severe aplastic anemia or a healthy control (not recorded which).

This clonotype was observed many times. V usage is TRBV30 and J usage is TRBJ2-1; D perhaps matches TRBD1 (6 bases). V was pared by 2 bases and J by 6 bases, with 11 bases between. The CDR3 has 13 amino acids. The germline gives CDR1 GTSNPN, CDR2 SVGIG (reference sequence). The CDR3 DNA reads as TGTGCCTGGAGTAGCACAGGGTTCAATGAGCAGTTCTTC. Translating it yields CAWSSTGFNEQFF.

This clonotype was found once. The chain has TRBV7-2 and TRBJ2-7; TRBD2 aligns across 8 bases. V shed 4 bases and J 1 base; nucleotides not matched to a gene: 9. CDR1 and CDR2 from the germline V gene are SGHTA and FQGNSA. The CDR3 runs to 16 residues. CDR3 sequence reads: CASSSTGTRPSYEQYF. The CDR3 bases are TGTGCCAGCAGCTCTACCGGGACTAGGCCGTCCTACGAGCAGTACTTC.

The rearrangement links TRBV2 to TRBJ1-1; D unresolved. The length of the CDR3 is 13 residues. Trimming shortened V by 8 bases and J by 6 bases, and 16 bases separated the two germline ends. Per the germline V gene, CDR1 is SNHLY and CDR2 is FYNNEI. CDR3 in amino acids: CASESWSRPEAFF. As DNA, the CDR3 is TGTGCCAGCGAATCTTGGAGTCGCCCTGAAGCTTTCTTT. Using reference TRBV2 and TRBJ1-1 for the parts outside the CDR3, the full variable domain is EPEVTQTPSHQVTQMGQEVILRCVPISNHLYFYWYRQILGQKVEFLVSFYNNEISEKSEIFDDQFSVERPDGSNFTLKIRSTKLEDSAMYFCASESWSRPEAFFGQGTRLTVV.

This clonotype is a singleton in its sample. The V gene is TRBV19, the J gene TRBJ2-5; 7 nucleotides match TRBD2. CDR1 LNHDA and CDR2 SQIVND come from the germline V gene (reference sequence). The V segment lost 4 bases and the J segment 4 bases; nucleotides outside the gene matches: 9. This CDR3 has 15 amino acids. The DNA of the CDR3 is TGTGCCAGTAGTACCCCCCGTTGGGAGGGAGAGACCCAGTACTTC. Translated, it gives CASSTPRWEGETQYF. The whole variable domain, remainder taken from reference TRBV19 and TRBJ2-5, is DGGITQSPKYLFRKEGQNVTLSCEQNLNHDAMYWYRQDPGQGLRLIYYSQIVNDFQKGDIAEGYSVSREKKESFPLTVTSAQKNPTAFYLCASSTPRWEGETQYFGPGTRLLVL.

This chain connects TRBV12-3 or TRBV12-4 to TRBJ2-7; 7 bases match TRBD2. This CDR3 is 13 amino acids long. The CDR3 sequence is CASGLGGSYEQYF. The CDR3 coding sequence is TGTGCTAGTGGTTTGGGAGGGTCCTACGAGCAGTACTTC.

This clonotype was detected only a few times. V and J are TRBV9 and TRBJ1-2, with D possibly matching TRBD1 (5 bases). The CDR3 sequence is 15 residues long. Trimming took off 0 bases at V and 2 bases at J, with 11 bases between the two ends. CDR1 SGDLS and CDR2 YYNGEE come from the germline V gene. CDR3 DNA sequence: TGTGCCAGCAGCGTAGGAGGGGCCGGAAACTATGGCTACACCTTC. Protein product: CASSVGGAGNYGYTF.

The J gene is TRBJ1-6, the V gene TRBV20-1, with TRBD1 as a possible D gene (6 bases). V lost 3 bases and J 4 bases, leaving 10 bases between the germline ends. CDR1 and CDR2 from the germline V gene are DFQATT and SNEGSKA (reference sequence). This CDR3 comprises 14 residues. This chain's CDR3 is CSASTQGYNSPLHF. The CDR3 DNA reads as TGCAGTGCTAGCACCCAGGGGTATAATTCACCCCTCCACTTT.

This clonotype was counted many times. V is TRBV4-1 and J is TRBJ2-3, with D possibly matching TRBD1 (5 bases). With 0 bases removed from V and 7 bases from J, the gap between germline ends came to 14 bases. The CDR3 is 15 residues long. Germline values: CDR1 MGHRA, CDR2 YSYEKL. The CDR3 spells CASSQESTGSYTQYF. The CDR3 DNA sequence: TGCGCCAGCAGCCAAGAGAGCACAGGCTCATATACGCAGTATTTT.

This clonotype was seen ten or more times. V gene TRBV4-3 combines with J gene TRBJ1-2; D is perhaps TRBD1 (5 bases). The CDR3 contains 15 residues. Germline V lookup: CDR1 LGHNA, CDR2 YSLEER. V was cut by 8 bases and J by 6 bases, with 22 bases left in between. The CDR3 nucleotides read TGCGCCAGCTCTACCACTGCCGGGGGACTAGATGGCTACACCTTC. Translating gives CASSTTAGGLDGYTF.

This clonotype has a handful of counts. The chain carries TRBV7-9 and TRBJ2-7; the D gene could be TRBD1 or TRBD2 (6 bases each). V was trimmed by 5 bases and J by 1 base, leaving 18 bases between them. Germline V gives CDR1 SEHNR, CDR2 FQNEAQ (reference sequence). The CDR3 spans 16 residues. This CDR3 reads CASSGGGPEPSYEQYF. As DNA, the CDR3 is TGTGCCAGCAGCGGAGGGGGGCCGGAGCCTTCCTACGAGCAGTACTTC.

DNA of the CDR3: TGCAGTGCTAGAAGATGGAGGGGGCCAAACATTCAGTACTTC. Its translation is CSARRWRGPNIQYF. The chain couples TRBV20-1 to TRBJ2-4; D might be TRBD1 (7 bases). The V gene lost 2 bases and the J gene lost 6 bases, with 14 bases spanning the gap. Germline CDR1 DFQATT, CDR2 SNEGSKA (reference sequence). CDR3 size: 14 residues.

The CDR3, as DNA: TGCAGTGGAGGGAGGTTGTCGGGGAGCCACGAGCAGTACTTC. Its protein is CSGGRLSGSHEQYF. The J gene is TRBJ2-7, the V gene TRBV20-1; TRBD2 is a possible D gene (6 bases). Germline CDR1 is DFQATT and CDR2 is SNEGSKA (reference sequence). V was clipped by 7 bases and J by 5 bases, with 21 bases between them. The CDR3 is 14 residues long.

This clonotype was detected once. The junction shows a germline mismatch at one end, possibly a read error. J is TRBJ1-1 and V is TRBV7-9; no definite D call. CDR1 is SEHNR, CDR2 FQNEAQ, per germline (reference sequence). This CDR3 spans 16 amino acids. The chain's CDR3 is CASTPVMAVRNAEAFF. The CDR3 DNA follows: TGTGCCAGCACCCCCGTTATGGCGGTTCGGAACGCTGAAGCTTTCTTT.

In DNA, the CDR3 is TGTGCCAGCAGCCAACCAGGCACAGATACGCAGTATTTT. This gives the protein CASSQPGTDTQYF. This chain connects TRBV14 to TRBJ2-3, with D hard to call. There are 13 residues in the CDR3. CDR1 is SGHDN, CDR2 FVKESK, per germline. Trimming took 2 bases from V and 1 from J, leaving 4 bases between them.

This sequence joins TRBV7-2 and TRBJ2-1; 8 nucleotides line up with TRBD2. Germline values: CDR1 SGHTA, CDR2 FQGNSA. With 5 bases clipped from V and 8 bases from J, the junction kept 5 bases outside the gene matches. This CDR3 comprises 13 residues. The CDR3: CASSPRTSHEQFF. The CDR3, as DNA: TGTGCCAGCAGCCCCCGGACTAGCCATGAGCAGTTCTTC.

The chain carries TRBV7-8 and TRBJ1-1, with TRBD1 identical over 9 bases. The CDR3 covers 14 residues. CDR1 is SGHVS and CDR2 is FQNEAQ in the germline V gene. V shed 8 bases, J shed 5 bases, and the junction held 9 bases outside the gene matches. The chain's CDR3 is CASDDGQGLTEAFF. The CDR3 DNA is TGTGCCAGCGATGATGGACAGGGGTTAACTGAAGCTTTCTTT.

Comment on this clonotype: Lacking the conserved final phenylalanine or tryptophan, this CDR3 likely reflects a read error. This chain uses TRBV9 with TRBJ1-3; D gene ambiguous. The CDR3 is 11 residues long. V dropped 1 base and J dropped 8 bases, with 4 bases sitting between them. Germline V CDR1 and CDR2: SGDLS, YYNGEE. CDR3: CASSVQDTIYL. The CDR3 nucleotides read TGTGCCAGCAGCGTACAGGACACCATATATCTT.

The chain employs TRBV10-3 and TRBJ1-2, with D perhaps matching TRBD1 (5 bases). With 8 bases removed from V and 4 bases from J, the gap between germline ends came to 20 bases. CDR1 ENHRY and CDR2 SYGVKD come from the germline V gene. This CDR3 spans 15 amino acids. The CDR3 here is CAIVGTTLGSYGYTF. The DNA for the CDR3 is TGTGCCATCGTTGGGACGACTCTTGGCTCCTATGGCTACACCTTC.

In this sample, this clonotype turned up many times. This rearrangement joins TRBV7-9 to TRBJ1-3, with D unclear. Germline V gene sequence: CDR1 SEHNR, CDR2 FQNEAQ (reference sequence). This CDR3 contains 11 residues. Trimming removed 11 bases from V and 6 bases from J, with 11 bases in between. Written as DNA, the CDR3 is TGTGCCCCCCTGGAAATAAACACCATATATTTT. Translation: CAPLEINTIYF. Based on the CDR3 plus reference TRBV7-9 and TRBJ1-3, the full variable domain is DTGVSQNPRHKITKRGQNVTFRCDPISEHNRLYWYRQTLGQGPEFLTYFQNEAQLEKSRLLSDRFSAERPKGSFSTLEIQRTEQGDSAMYLCAPLEINTIYFGEGSWLTVV.